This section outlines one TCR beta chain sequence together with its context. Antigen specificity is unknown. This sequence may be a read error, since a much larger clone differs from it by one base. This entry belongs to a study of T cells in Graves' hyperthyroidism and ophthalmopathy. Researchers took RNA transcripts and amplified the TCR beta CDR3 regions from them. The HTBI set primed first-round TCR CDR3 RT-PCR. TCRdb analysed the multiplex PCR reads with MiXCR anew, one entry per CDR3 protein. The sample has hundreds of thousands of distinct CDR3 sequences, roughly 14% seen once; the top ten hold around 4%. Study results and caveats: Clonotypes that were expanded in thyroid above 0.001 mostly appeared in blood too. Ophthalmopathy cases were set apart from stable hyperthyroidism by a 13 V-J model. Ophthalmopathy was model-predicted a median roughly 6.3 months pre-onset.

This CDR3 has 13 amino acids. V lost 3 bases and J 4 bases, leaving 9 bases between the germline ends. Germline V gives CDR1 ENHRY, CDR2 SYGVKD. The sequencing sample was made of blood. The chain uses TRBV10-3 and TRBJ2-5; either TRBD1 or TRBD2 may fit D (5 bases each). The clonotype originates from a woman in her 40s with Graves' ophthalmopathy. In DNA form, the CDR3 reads TGTGCCATCAGTGATGGGGACGGAGAGACCCAGTACTTC. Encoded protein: CAISDGDGETQYF.